This T cell receptor (beta chain) was recovered during a study of cytomegalovirus exposure and HLA in healthy donors. Overall study context: Early released data had approximately 86 million unique TCRs, all coming from HLA-typed donors.

A word on this clone: Antigen: not known.

Notes on the study in general: The productive fraction for most TCR beta V segments was about 90% or about 30% in an earlier analysis. Likely technical artifact: a cluster of highly shared sequence variants. Prediction of most subjects' HLA-A and HLA-B alleles by TCR beta sequences was reportedly accurate.

Per germline, CDR1 MGHRA and CDR2 YSYEKL. CDR3 length: 17 residues. The junction had 5 bases not matched to a gene; V was cut back by 1 base and J by 5 bases. PCR amplification relied on 60 Vbeta primers (plus 13 Jbeta primers). Data came from immunoSEQ multiplex PCR; TCRdb stores just in-frame clones and leaves some out. The sample has just over 60,000 clones; 80% to 90% are singletons. J is TRBJ2-5 and V is TRBV4-1; TRBD2 matches 15 bases. This TCR derives from a man aged 18 to 30 in good health and CMV-seronegative. Sequenced: PBMCs. This chain's CDR3 is CASSQGTSGGARETQYF. The CDR3 DNA sequence: TGCGCCAGCAGCCAAGGGACTAGCGGGGGGGCTAGGGAGACCCAGTACTTC.